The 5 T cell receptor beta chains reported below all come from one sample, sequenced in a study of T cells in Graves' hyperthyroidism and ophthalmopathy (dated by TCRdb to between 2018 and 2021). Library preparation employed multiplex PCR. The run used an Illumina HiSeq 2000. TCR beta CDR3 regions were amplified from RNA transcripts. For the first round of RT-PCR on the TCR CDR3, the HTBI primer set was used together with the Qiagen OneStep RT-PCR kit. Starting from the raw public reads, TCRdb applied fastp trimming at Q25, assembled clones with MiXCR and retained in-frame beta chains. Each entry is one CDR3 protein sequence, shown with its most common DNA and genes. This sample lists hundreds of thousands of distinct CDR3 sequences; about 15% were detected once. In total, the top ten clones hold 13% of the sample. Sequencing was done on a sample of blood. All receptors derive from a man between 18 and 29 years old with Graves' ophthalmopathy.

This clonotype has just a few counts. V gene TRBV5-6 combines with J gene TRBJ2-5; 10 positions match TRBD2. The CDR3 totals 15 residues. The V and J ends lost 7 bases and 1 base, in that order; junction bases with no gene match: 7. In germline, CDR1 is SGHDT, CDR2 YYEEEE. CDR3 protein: CASGPSGGPQETQYF. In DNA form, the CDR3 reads TGTGCCAGCGGACCTAGCGGGGGCCCCCAAGAGACCCAGTACTTC.

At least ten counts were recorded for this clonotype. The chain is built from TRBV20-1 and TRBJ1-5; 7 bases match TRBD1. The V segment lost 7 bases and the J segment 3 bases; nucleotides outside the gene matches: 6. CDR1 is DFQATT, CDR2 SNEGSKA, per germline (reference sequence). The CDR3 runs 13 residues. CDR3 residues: CSVTQGINQPQHF. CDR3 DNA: TGCAGTGTTACACAGGGGATCAATCAGCCCCAGCATTTT.

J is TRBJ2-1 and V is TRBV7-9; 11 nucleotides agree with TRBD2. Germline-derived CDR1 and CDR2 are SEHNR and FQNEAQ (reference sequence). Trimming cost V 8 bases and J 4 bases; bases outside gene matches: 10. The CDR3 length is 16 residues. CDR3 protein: CASRLPSGRTYNEQFF. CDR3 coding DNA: TGTGCCAGCCGTTTACCTAGCGGGAGGACTTACAATGAGCAGTTCTTC.

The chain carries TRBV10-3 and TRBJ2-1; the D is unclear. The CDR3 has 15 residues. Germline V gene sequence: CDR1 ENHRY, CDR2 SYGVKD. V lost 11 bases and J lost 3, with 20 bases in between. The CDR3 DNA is TGTGCCCTCCGTAGACAAGCGAATAGCTACAATGAGCAGTTCTTC. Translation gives CALRRQANSYNEQFF.

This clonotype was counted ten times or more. The CDR3 DNA reads as TGTGCCAGCAGCCAAGTTCGGTTAAAAGGTCGGAGGAGCACTGAAGCTTTCTTT. It is translated as CASSQVRLKGRRSTEAFF. The chain couples TRBV3-1 to TRBJ1-1; D unresolved. Trimming removed 1 base at V and 4 bases at J, with 22 bases between. This CDR3 contains 18 residues. The germline gives CDR1 LGHDT, CDR2 YNNKEL (reference sequence).